A selection of T cell receptor beta chains follows, all from one sample in a study of spatial heterogeneity in lung cancer. TCRdb processed the 5' RACE reads anew with MiXCR; each CDR3 protein has one entry. The sample carries about 13,000 distinct CDR3 sequences, 5% to 6% recorded once. This specimen was lung tumor tissue, taken at surgery. The receptors were gathered from a female donor with early-stage non-small cell lung cancer. Both conserved end residues are part of each CDR3. The D gene is left open where the match is weak.

CDR3 protein: CASSLRVASPLHF
D gene: NA
J gene: TRBJ1-6
V gene: TRBV28

CDR3 protein: CASRGRVRSNQPQHF
D gene: NA
J gene: TRBJ1-5
V gene: TRBV28

CDR3 protein: CASTGTTGYSGNTIYF
D gene: NA
J gene: TRBJ1-3
V gene: TRBV5-5

CDR3 protein: CATSVPGGAELFF
D gene: NA
J gene: TRBJ2-2
V gene: TRBV24-1

CDR3 protein: CASRPLDARLRYGYTF
D gene: NA
J gene: TRBJ1-2
V gene: TRBV5-6

CDR3 protein: CASSTRGGSEQYF
D gene: NA
J gene: TRBJ2-7
V gene: TRBV11-2

CDR3 protein: CASSLAGASVSTGELFF
D gene: NA
J gene: TRBJ2-2
V gene: TRBV5-1

CDR3 protein: CASSLGLAGETQYF
D gene: NA
J gene: TRBJ2-5
V gene: TRBV7-9

CDR3 protein: CVSSWGQGENGYTF
D gene: TRBD1
J gene: TRBJ1-2
V gene: TRBV5-1

CDR3 protein: CASSSPPRGGYNEQFF
D gene: TRBD2
J gene: TRBJ2-1
V gene: TRBV5-1

CDR3 protein: CASSPGRWGRGWTEAFF
D gene: NA
J gene: TRBJ1-1
V gene: TRBV5-1

CDR3 protein: CASSFQLGQGYEQYF
D gene: TRBD1
J gene: TRBJ2-7
V gene: TRBV6-5

CDR3 protein: CASRLFANTGELFF
D gene: NA
J gene: TRBJ2-2
V gene: TRBV19

CDR3 protein: CASSYSPTGNNEQFF
D gene: NA
J gene: TRBJ2-1
V gene: TRBV6-5

CDR3 protein: CASSPMEDSYTGELFF
D gene: NA
J gene: TRBJ2-2
V gene: TRBV7-7

CDR3 protein: CASSGTAGGTRQYF
D gene: NA
J gene: TRBJ2-7
V gene: TRBV2

CDR3 protein: CASSLGGAYTDTQYF
D gene: NA
J gene: TRBJ2-3
V gene: TRBV5-4

CDR3 protein: CSVASGLAEQFF
D gene: NA
J gene: TRBJ2-1
V gene: TRBV29-1

CDR3 protein: CASSSPAGSYNEQFF
D gene: NA
J gene: TRBJ2-1
V gene: TRBV5-4

CDR3 protein: CASSHRIYGYTF
D gene: NA
J gene: TRBJ1-2
V gene: TRBV6-5

CDR3 protein: CASTSFHF
D gene: NA
J gene: TRBJ2-4
V gene: TRBV7-9

CDR3 protein: CASGPGQIYEQYF
D gene: NA
J gene: TRBJ2-7
V gene: TRBV27

CDR3 protein: CASSLRAPNEKLFF
D gene: NA
J gene: TRBJ1-4
V gene: TRBV7-9

CDR3 protein: CASSQVGAGGPKVETQYF
D gene: TRBD2
J gene: TRBJ2-5
V gene: TRBV4-1

CDR3 protein: CASRRGRDRVPLAQYF
D gene: TRBD1
J gene: TRBJ2-5
V gene: TRBV28

CDR3 protein: CASSQPTGANVLTF
D gene: NA
J gene: TRBJ2-6
V gene: TRBV4-2

CDR3 protein: CASGNRQTHEQYF
D gene: NA
J gene: TRBJ2-7
V gene: TRBV3-1

CDR3 protein: CASSSRTSGATDTQYF
D gene: TRBD2
J gene: TRBJ2-3
V gene: TRBV7-6

CDR3 protein: CSALARETQYF
D gene: NA
J gene: TRBJ2-5
V gene: TRBV20-1